A selection of T cell receptor beta chains follows, all from one sample in a study of CD4+ T cells in melanoma. Libraries were prepared by immunoSEQ multiplex PCR; TCRdb keeps only in-frame clonotypes and omits some of them. The profile shows over 100,000 clones, 92% of them singletons. Sequenced sample: peripheral blood. These TCRs come from a human donor with melanoma. CDR3s include the opening cysteine and the closing phenylalanine or tryptophan. The order of the fields is V gene, D gene, clone size, J gene, CDR3 DNA, CDR3 protein. D genes are given only for firm matches. The size entry is marked missing in some rows and otherwise reads once, few, many or a size class.

TRBV11-2	TRBD2	NA	TRBJ2-1	TGTGCCAGCAGCTTAGGACTAGCCCCTGAGCAGTTCTTC	CASSLGLAPEQFF
TRBV7-8	TRBD1	NA	TRBJ2-7	TGTGCCAGCAGCCCCCGGGACAGGGCGGCCTACGAGCAGTACTTC	CASSPRDRAAYEQYF
TRBV5-1	NA	NA	TRBJ2-3	TGCGCCAGCAGAGTTAAGGGTAGGGCAGATACGCAGTATTTT	CASRVKGRADTQYF
TRBV5-6	TRBD1	NA	TRBJ2-1	TGTGCCAGCAGCCAAGCTGACAGGGCCAATGAGCAGTTCTTC	CASSQADRANEQFF
TRBV7-6	TRBD2	NA	TRBJ2-1	TGTGCCAGCAGCGTTAGGGAAGCGGGATACAATGAGCAGTTCTTC	CASSVREAGYNEQFF
TRBV2	NA	NA	TRBJ1-1	TGTGCCAGTCTTATACTTGCGAACACTGAAGCTTTCTTT	CASLILANTEAFF
TRBV14	NA	NA	TRBJ2-3	TGTGCCAGCAGCCAAGCTGGAGGGCTTCGAGATACGCAGTATTTT	CASSQAGGLRDTQYF
TRBV6-1	NA	NA	TRBJ1-6	TGTGCCAGCAGTGAGTCCCGGGTCCTTCTCTATAATTCACCCCTCCACTTT	CASSESRVLLYNSPLHF
TRBV28	NA	NA	TRBJ1-1	TGTGCCAGCACCAACCAAGCGTACACTGAAGCTTTCTTT	CASTNQAYTEAFF
TRBV6-1	TRBD1	once	TRBJ1-4	TGTGCCAGCACGGACCGGGACAGGGGTGAAAAACTGTTTTTT	CASTDRDRGEKLFF
TRBV5-6	NA	NA	TRBJ2-7	TGTGCCAGCAGCTTGACTTCCTACGAGCAGTACTTC	CASSLTSYEQYF
TRBV27	NA	NA	TRBJ1-5	TGTGCCAGCAGTCTAACAGGGCTCCCCTTATATAGCAATCAGCCCCAGCATTTT	CASSLTGLPLYSNQPQHF
TRBV7-6	TRBD1	NA	TRBJ2-3	TGTGCCAGCAGCTTAGCGGTCGGACAGGGGTCAGATACGCAGTATTTT	CASSLAVGQGSDTQYF
TRBV18	NA	NA	TRBJ1-2	TGTGCCAGCTACGGGGGGGGTGCCTATGGCTACACCTTC	CASYGGGAYGYTF
TRBV6-5	NA	NA	TRBJ2-5	TGTGCCACCCTTCTGAAGGAGACCCAGTACTTC	CATLLKETQYF
TRBV7-3	NA	NA	TRBJ1-1	TGTGCCAGCAGCTGGGGCCGGAACACTGAAGCTTTCTTT	CASSWGRNTEAFF
TRBV7-7	NA	once	TRBJ2-3	TGTGCCAGCAGCCGCACAGATACGCAGTATTTT	CASSRTDTQYF
TRBV18	NA	NA	TRBJ2-5	TGTGCCAGCTCACCACGTGTAGGGACCTTTAGTCAAGAGACCCAGTACTTC	CASSPRVGTFSQETQYF
TRBV28	NA	once	TRBJ2-7	TGTGCCAGCAAGGTAGCTCACTACGAGCAGTACTTC	CASKVAHYEQYF
TRBV5-4	NA	NA	TRBJ2-7	TGTGCCAGCAGCCCGGACAGCAATTCCTACGAGCAGTACTTC	CASSPDSNSYEQYF
TRBV19	TRBD1	once	TRBJ1-2	TGTGCCAGTAGTCTTGACAGGGATCTACACTATGGCTACACCTTC	CASSLDRDLHYGYTF
TRBV7-3	NA	NA	TRBJ1-2	TGTGCCAGCAGCTTACCCACTGGGGTTGGCTACACCTTC	CASSLPTGVGYTF
TRBV18	NA	NA	TRBJ2-7	TGTGCCAGCTCACCGCGACAGGCTCTTGGTGGGTACGAGCAGTACTTC	CASSPRQALGGYEQYF
TRBV19	NA	once	TRBJ2-6	TGTGCCAGTAGTGGTTGGGCCTCTGGGGCCAACGTCCTGACTTTC	CASSGWASGANVLTF
TRBV30	TRBD1	NA	TRBJ2-5	TGTGCCTGGAGTGTAAGGGACAGGGGTGTTTTTGCCTGGGAGACCCAGTACTTC	CAWSVRDRGVFAWETQYF
TRBV19	NA	NA	TRBJ2-1	TGTGCCAGTAGTCCCCGCCTGTCAGGTATCCGCCGTCATGAGCAGTTCTTC	CASSPRLSGIRRHEQFF
TRBV15	TRBD1	NA	TRBJ1-5	TGTGCCACCAGCAGAGATCAGACAGGGGGTAGGCCCCAGCATTTT	CATSRDQTGGRPQHF
TRBV5-4	TRBD1	once	TRBJ2-1	TGTGCCAGCCAGACAGGGGACTACAATGAGCAGTTCTTC	CASQTGDYNEQFF
TRBV5-6	NA	once	TRBJ2-3	TGTGCCAGCAGACGGGATCTCAGAGGGGATACGCAGTATTTT	CASRRDLRGDTQYF
TRBV7-2	TRBD2	NA	TRBJ2-1	TGTGCCAGCAGCTTAGTACTAGCGGGGGGGCTCAATGAGCAGTTCTTC	CASSLVLAGGLNEQFF
TRBV10-3	TRBD2	NA	TRBJ2-3	TGTGCCATCAGTGATAGTAGCGGGGGCAGCACAGATACGCAGTATTTT	CAISDSSGGSTDTQYF
TRBV28	NA	NA	TRBJ1-2	TGTGCCAGCAGCCCAGTCCCAGGGCACTATGGCTACACCTTC	CASSPVPGHYGYTF
TRBV16	NA	NA	TRBJ1-1	TGTGCCAGCAGCCAATCAGGGATGAACACTGAAGCTTTCTTT	CASSQSGMNTEAFF
TRBV7-2	NA	NA	TRBJ1-2	TGTGCCAGCAGCCAGTGGGGGGCGAACTATGGCTACACCTTC	CASSQWGANYGYTF
TRBV7-3	NA	NA	TRBJ1-1	TGTGCCAGCAGCTTAAGAGGGGGAGGGGTGAGCACTGAAGCTTTCTTT	CASSLRGGGVSTEAFF
TRBV9	NA	NA	TRBJ2-5	TGTGCCAGCAGCGTAGGAGGGGAGACCCAGTACTTC	CASSVGGETQYF
TRBV28	TRBD1	NA	TRBJ2-2	TGTGCCAGCAGTTTCTTTTGGACAGGGGCCACCGGGGAGCTGTTTTTT	CASSFFWTGATGELFF
TRBV30	NA	NA	TRBJ2-3	TGTGCCTGGACGGGCGGGAACGCAGATACGCAGTATTTT	CAWTGGNADTQYF
TRBV7-3	NA	NA	TRBJ2-5	TGTGCCAGCAGCTTCACAGCAGGGGTCCAAGAGACCCAGTACTTC	CASSFTAGVQETQYF
TRBV7-7	TRBD2	NA	TRBJ2-3	TGTGCCAGCAGCCTAACTAGCGGGGGGCGTCTGTGGACAGATACGCAGTATTTT	CASSLTSGGRLWTDTQYF
TRBV7-2	NA	NA	TRBJ2-1	TGTGCCAGCAGCCAAGGACCCGGTCGCGTTGAGCAGTTCTTC	CASSQGPGRVEQFF
TRBV4-2	NA	NA	TRBJ2-1	TGTGCCAGCACAAGGAAGACTAGCTCCTACAATGAGCAGTTCTTC	CASTRKTSSYNEQFF
TRBV28	NA	NA	TRBJ2-7	TGTGCCAGCAGGGGGACAGCGGGAGATGGGTTGGATGATTTCTACGAGCAGTACTTC	CASRGTAGDGLDDFYEQYF
TRBV6-6	NA	NA	TRBJ1-2	TGTGCCAGCAGTTCCCAGCCGGGGGGCTATGGCTACACCTTC	CASSSQPGGYGYTF
TRBV6-4	TRBD1	NA	TRBJ2-7	TGTGCCAGCAGTGTCCACGCACCGCCGACAGGGGGCCCCAAGTACTTC	CASSVHAPPTGGPKYF
TRBV7-8	NA	NA	TRBJ1-6	TGTGCCAGCAGCTTACAATCCCGACAGAGCTCCTATAATTCACCCCTCCACTTT	CASSLQSRQSSYNSPLHF
TRBV7-2	TRBD1	NA	TRBJ2-7	TGTGCCAGCAGCTCCCGGACAGGGGGCTACGAGCAGTACTTC	CASSSRTGGYEQYF
TRBV7-9	TRBD2	few	TRBJ2-3	TGTGCCAGCAGCCCAAGACTAGCGGGACCAGATACGCAGTATTTT	CASSPRLAGPDTQYF
TRBV15	NA	NA	TRBJ1-3	TGTGCCACCAGCAGAGACCCCTCAGGAGTCTCTGGAAACACCATATATTTT	CATSRDPSGVSGNTIYF
TRBV11-2	NA	once	TRBJ2-7	TGTGCCAGCAGCCCCGGATACGAGCAGTACTTC	CASSPGYEQYF
TRBV7-9	TRBD2	NA	TRBJ2-3	TGTGCCAGCAGCTTAGGAGCGGGAGTATCGGATACGCAGTATTTT	CASSLGAGVSDTQYF
TRBV4-2	TRBD1	NA	TRBJ2-7	TGTGCCAGCAGCCCTGGCGCAGGGGGCTACGAGCAGTACTTC	CASSPGAGGYEQYF
TRBV6-6	NA	once	TRBJ2-1	TGTGCCAGCAGTTCGGGGATTGAGCAGTTCTTC	CASSSGIEQFF
TRBV7-8	TRBD1	NA	TRBJ2-5	TGTGCCAGCATCCCAAGCAGGGGGCAAGAGACCCAGTACTTC	CASIPSRGQETQYF
TRBV18	TRBD2	NA	TRBJ2-3	TGTGCCAGCTCACCAACTGGACTAGCGGGGGGGCCGACAGATACGCAGTATTTT	CASSPTGLAGGPTDTQYF
TRBV19	NA	NA	TRBJ1-2	TGTGCCAGTAGTATCCCCGGGAAACGGGGCGTTTACGGCTACACCTTC	CASSIPGKRGVYGYTF
TRBV19	NA	NA	TRBJ2-4	TGTGCCAGTAGCCCTCCGGGGCGGGGTGGCATTCAGTACTTC	CASSPPGRGGIQYF
TRBV4-1	NA	NA	TRBJ2-3	TGCGCCAGCAGCCGTACCGGCCCCTCTGGGGCAGATACGCAGTATTTT	CASSRTGPSGADTQYF
TRBV5-1	TRBD2	NA	TRBJ2-1	TGCGCCAGCAGCTTGCTTAGCGGGGAGGACAATGAGCAGTTCTTC	CASSLLSGEDNEQFF
TRBV5-4	NA	NA	TRBJ2-3	TGTGCCAGCAGCTTGGGGCGTACCACAGATACGCAGTATTTT	CASSLGRTTDTQYF